This T cell receptor beta chain was recorded in a study of T cell responses to AZD1222 COVID-19 vaccine. Overall study findings and caveats: There were mostly white British donors and more females than males, and clonal diversity was possibly underestimated.

V shed 5 bases, J shed 0 bases, and the junction held 6 bases outside the gene matches. Germline V CDR1 and CDR2: SEHNR, FQNEAQ (reference sequence). The CDR3 is made up of 16 amino acids. This clone has more than one count but fewer than ten. The antigen is undetermined. TCRdb keeps only in-frame clones here, not all; method: immunoSEQ multiplex PCR. Seen here are 140,000 to 150,000 clones, approximately 90% observed once, and the top ten hold approximately 16%. The material was peripheral blood, obtained on day 0 of AZD1222 vaccination. The rearrangement uses TRBV7-9 and TRBJ1-5; 8 positions match TRBD1. This clonotype was sampled from an adult in good health. The CDR3 DNA reads as TGTGCCAGCAGCACCCGGACAGGGAATAGCAATCAGCCCCAGCATTTT. Translation: CASSTRTGNSNQPQHF.